This paragraph reports one T cell receptor (beta chain). The CDR3 consists of 14 residues. CDR1 and CDR2 (germline): KGHDR, SFDVKD. The V end lost 2 bases, the J end lost 7 bases, and 13 bases lay between the germline ends. Amplification targeted TCR beta CDR3 regions from RNA transcripts. Initially, a first-round RT-PCR of the TCR CDR3 employed the HTBI primer set. Via MiXCR, TCRdb re-called the multiplex PCR reads, giving one row per CDR3 protein. Here the sample spans fewer than 650,000 distinct CDR3 sequences, 11% to 15% being singletons. This sample is part of a study of T cells in Graves' hyperthyroidism and ophthalmopathy. Study-wide background: At initial diagnosis, before any treatment had begun, peripheral blood was obtained.

The sequenced sample was blood. The chain couples TRBV24-1 to TRBJ2-5; unclear D gene. This sequence was found in a young woman with Graves' ophthalmopathy. In DNA form, the CDR3 reads TGTGCCACCAGTGATTCGACGCAGCCACGGACCCAGTACTTC. Translation: CATSDSTQPRTQYF.